This T cell receptor beta chain is from a study of response to subunit inactivated influenza vaccine. Findings of the study overall: Every seasonal influenza vaccination brings in few new T cells, the authors suggested.

This clonotype was recorded only once. Its target is unknown. V gave up 5 bases and J gave up 6 bases; unmatched junction bases: 12. The CDR3 length is 16 residues. Using its own MiXCR run on the RT-PCR reads, TCRdb lists one record per CDR3 protein. Seen here are some 500,000 distinct CDR3 sequences, 10% to 15% observed once, and the top ten hold 13%. The V and J genes are TRBV12-3 or TRBV12-4 and TRBJ2-1; 8 bases are a match to TRBD2. This sample comprised PBMCs from blood, obtained roughly 47 days after vaccination. The sequence came from a man in his fifties who received an inactivated influenza vaccine. The CDR3 sequence is CASSQPGGGRSNEQFF. The CDR3 region has the DNA TGTGCCAGCAGTCAACCGGGGGGGGGCCGGAGCAATGAGCAGTTCTTC.